The clone carrying this T cell receptor beta chain was counted ten times or more. Its antigen is currently unknown. The sample is drawn from a study of early T cells in non-severe SARS-CoV-2 infection. Looking at the study overall: The input, bulk RNA from unsorted whole blood, was sequenced, and chains were unpaired. General study results and limits: VDJdb matches were skewed toward anti-spike CD8 T cell responses.

Individual cDNA molecules were tagged with unique molecular identifiers. MiXCR was run by TCRdb on the 5' RACE reads, yielding one entry per CDR3 protein. The sample comprises more than 55,000 distinct CDR3 sequences, under 15% of which are singletons, and roughly 4.5% rests with the top ten. The CDR3 contains 13 residues. The V segment lost 6 bases and the J segment 7 bases; nucleotides outside the gene matches: 9. Germline loops: CDR1 SQVTM, CDR2 ANQGSEA. This TCR derives from an adult who was a healthcare worker with PCR-confirmed SARS-CoV-2 infection or an uninfected control (not recorded which). V gene TRBV29-1 combines with J gene TRBJ2-7; 10 bases match TRBD1. Sequenced input: whole blood. The CDR3 loop reads CSVLTGGFEEQYF. CDR3 DNA: TGCAGCGTACTGACAGGGGGCTTTGAAGAGCAGTACTTC.